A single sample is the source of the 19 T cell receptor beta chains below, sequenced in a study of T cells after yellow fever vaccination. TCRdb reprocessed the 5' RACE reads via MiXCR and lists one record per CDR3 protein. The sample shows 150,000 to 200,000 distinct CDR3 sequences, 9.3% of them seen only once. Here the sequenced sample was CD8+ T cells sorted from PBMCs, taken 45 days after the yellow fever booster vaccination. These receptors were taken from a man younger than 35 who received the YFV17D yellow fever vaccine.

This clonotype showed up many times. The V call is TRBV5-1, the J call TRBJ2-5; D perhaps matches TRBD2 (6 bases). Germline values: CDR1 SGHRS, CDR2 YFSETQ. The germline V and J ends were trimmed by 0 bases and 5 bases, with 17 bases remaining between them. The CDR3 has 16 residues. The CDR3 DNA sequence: TGCGCCAGCAGCTTGGACATCGGCCTTGCGGGGGAGACCCAGTACTTC. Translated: CASSLDIGLAGETQYF.

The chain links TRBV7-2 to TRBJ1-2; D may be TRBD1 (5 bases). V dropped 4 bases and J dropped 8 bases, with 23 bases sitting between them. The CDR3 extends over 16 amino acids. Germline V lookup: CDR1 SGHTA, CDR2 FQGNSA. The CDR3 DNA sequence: TGTGCCAGCAGCTACGATTCGGGGCAGGTCTCTTTAGGCTACACCTTC. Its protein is CASSYDSGQVSLGYTF.

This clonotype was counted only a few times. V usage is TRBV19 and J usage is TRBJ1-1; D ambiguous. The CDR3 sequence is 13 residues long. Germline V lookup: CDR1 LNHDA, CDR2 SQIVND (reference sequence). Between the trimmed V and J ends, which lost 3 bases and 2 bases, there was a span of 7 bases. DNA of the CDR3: TGTGCCAGTAGTATTACAGACAACACTGAAGCTTTCTTT. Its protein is CASSITDNTEAFF.

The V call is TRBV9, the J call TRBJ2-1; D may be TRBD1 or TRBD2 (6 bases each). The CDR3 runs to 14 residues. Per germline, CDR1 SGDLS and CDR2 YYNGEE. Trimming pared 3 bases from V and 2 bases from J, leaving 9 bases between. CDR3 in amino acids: CASSGGAPYNEQFF. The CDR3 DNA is TGTGCCAGCAGCGGGGGGGCCCCCTACAATGAGCAGTTCTTC.

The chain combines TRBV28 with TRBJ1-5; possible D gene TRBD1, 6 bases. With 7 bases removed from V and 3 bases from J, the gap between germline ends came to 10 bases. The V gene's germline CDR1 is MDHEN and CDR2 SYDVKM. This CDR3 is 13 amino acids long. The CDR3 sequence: CASNRALNQPQHF. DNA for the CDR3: TGTGCCAGCAACAGGGCTCTCAATCAGCCCCAGCATTTT.

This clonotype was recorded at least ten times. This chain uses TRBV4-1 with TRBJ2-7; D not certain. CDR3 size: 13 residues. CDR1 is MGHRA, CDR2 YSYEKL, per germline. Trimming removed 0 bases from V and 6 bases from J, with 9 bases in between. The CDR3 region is CASSQDRASEQYV. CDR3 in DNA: TGCGCCAGCAGCCAAGATAGGGCTTCCGAGCAGTACGTC.

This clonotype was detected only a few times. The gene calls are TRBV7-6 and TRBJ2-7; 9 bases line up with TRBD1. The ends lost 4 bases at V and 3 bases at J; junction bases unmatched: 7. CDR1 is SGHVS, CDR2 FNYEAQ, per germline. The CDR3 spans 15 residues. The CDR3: CASSWAGQGLYEQYF. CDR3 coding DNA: TGTGCCAGCAGCTGGGCAGGACAGGGGCTCTACGAGCAGTACTTC. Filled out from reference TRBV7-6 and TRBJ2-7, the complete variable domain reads GAGVSQSPRYKVTKRGQDVALRCDPISGHVSLYWYRQALGQGPEFLTYFNYEAQQDKSGLPNDRFSAERPEGSISTLTIQRTEQRDSAMYRCASSWAGQGLYEQYFGPGTRLTVT.

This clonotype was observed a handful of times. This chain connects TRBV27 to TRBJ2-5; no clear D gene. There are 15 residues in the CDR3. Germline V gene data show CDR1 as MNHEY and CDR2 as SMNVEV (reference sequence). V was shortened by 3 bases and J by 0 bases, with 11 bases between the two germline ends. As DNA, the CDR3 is TGTGCCAGCAGTTTCGTAGGGCGGAACCAAGAGACCCAGTACTTC. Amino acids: CASSFVGRNQETQYF.

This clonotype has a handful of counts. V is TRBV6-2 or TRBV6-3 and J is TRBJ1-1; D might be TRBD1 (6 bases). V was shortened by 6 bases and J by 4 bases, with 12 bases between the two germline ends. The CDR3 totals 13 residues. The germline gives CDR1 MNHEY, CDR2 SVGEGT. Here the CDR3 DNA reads TGTGCCAGCAGGCTGAGGGGGGCCACTGAAGCTTTCTTT. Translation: CASRLRGATEAFF.

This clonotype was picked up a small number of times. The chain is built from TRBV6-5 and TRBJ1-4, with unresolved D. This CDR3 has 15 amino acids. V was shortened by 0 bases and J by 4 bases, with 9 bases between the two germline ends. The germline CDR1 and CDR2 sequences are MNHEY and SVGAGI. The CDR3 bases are TGTGCCAGCAGTTACTCAGGCAGGATTAATGAAAAACTGTTTTTT. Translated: CASSYSGRINEKLFF.

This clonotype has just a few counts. In nucleotides, the CDR3 is TGTGCCAGCAGTTACTCGTCCAGGGGGCAGGTTGCAGATACGCAGTATTTT. It is translated as CASSYSSRGQVADTQYF. The rearrangement joins TRBV6-5 to TRBJ2-3, with 8 bases that match TRBD1. The ends lost 0 bases at V and 4 bases at J; junction bases unmatched: 9. The CDR3 is 17 amino acids. Germline lookup yields CDR1 MNHEY and CDR2 SVGAGI.

CDR3 amino acids: CSAYGGHYGYTF. CDR3 bases: TGCAGTGCTTACGGGGGGCACTATGGCTACACCTTC. This chain connects TRBV20-1 to TRBJ1-2; D perhaps matches TRBD1 (6 bases). The CDR3 is 12 residues long. V dropped 5 bases and J dropped 3 bases, with 10 bases sitting between them. The germline CDR1 and CDR2 sequences are DFQATT and SNEGSKA (reference sequence).

The CDR3, as DNA: TGTGCCAGTAGTATCAAATCCCTTGGACAGGCGTTATACAATGAGCAGTTCTTC. This encodes CASSIKSLGQALYNEQFF. J is TRBJ2-1 and V is TRBV19; 7 positions match TRBD1. The junction had 15 bases not matched to a gene; V was cut back by 3 bases and J by 4 bases. The CDR3 length is 18 residues. Germline CDR1 reads LNHDA; CDR2 reads SQIVND (reference sequence).

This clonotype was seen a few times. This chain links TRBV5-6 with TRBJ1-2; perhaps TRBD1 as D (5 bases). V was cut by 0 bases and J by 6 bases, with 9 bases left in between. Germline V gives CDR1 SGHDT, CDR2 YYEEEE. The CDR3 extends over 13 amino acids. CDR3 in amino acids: CASSLGRDHGYTF. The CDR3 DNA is TGTGCCAGCAGCTTGGGGAGGGACCATGGCTACACCTTC.

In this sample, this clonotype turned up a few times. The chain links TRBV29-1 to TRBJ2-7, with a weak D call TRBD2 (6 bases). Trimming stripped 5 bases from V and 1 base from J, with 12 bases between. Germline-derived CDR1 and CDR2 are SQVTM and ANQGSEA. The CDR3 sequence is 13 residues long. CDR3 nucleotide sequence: TGCAGCGTTTCATCGGGGGTTTCCTACGAGCAGTACGTC. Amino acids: CSVSSGVSYEQYV.

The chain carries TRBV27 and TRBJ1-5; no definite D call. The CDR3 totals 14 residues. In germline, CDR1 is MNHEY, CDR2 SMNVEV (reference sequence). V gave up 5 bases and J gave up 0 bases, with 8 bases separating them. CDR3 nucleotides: TGTGCCAGCAGTCCCAGCGGTAGCAATCAGCCCCAGCATTTT. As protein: CASSPSGSNQPQHF.

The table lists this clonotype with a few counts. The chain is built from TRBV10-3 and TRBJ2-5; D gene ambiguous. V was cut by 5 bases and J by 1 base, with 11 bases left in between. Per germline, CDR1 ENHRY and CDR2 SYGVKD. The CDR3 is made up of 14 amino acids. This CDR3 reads CAISQVQAQETQYF. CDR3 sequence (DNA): TGTGCCATCAGTCAAGTCCAGGCCCAAGAGACCCAGTACTTC.

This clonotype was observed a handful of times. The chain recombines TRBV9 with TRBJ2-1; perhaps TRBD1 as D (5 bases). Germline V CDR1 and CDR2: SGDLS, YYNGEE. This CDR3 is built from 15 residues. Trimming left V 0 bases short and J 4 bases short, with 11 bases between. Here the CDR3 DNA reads TGTGCCAGCAGCGTAGAAGGGGTCGTTTACAATGAGCAGTTCTTC. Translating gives CASSVEGVVYNEQFF.

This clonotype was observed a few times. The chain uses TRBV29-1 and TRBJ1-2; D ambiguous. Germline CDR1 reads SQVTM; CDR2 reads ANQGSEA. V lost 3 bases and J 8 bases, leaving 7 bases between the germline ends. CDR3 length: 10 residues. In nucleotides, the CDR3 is TGCAGCGTTGACAGGAAGGGCTACACCTTC. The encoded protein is CSVDRKGYTF.